Reported below is one TCR beta chain. This entry belongs to a study of T cell responses to AZD1222 COVID-19 vaccine. Sequencing was performed with immunoSEQ multiplex PCR; in TCRdb, only in-frame clones are kept and a portion is missing. Counted here are roughly 120,000 clones, around 92% occurring once; the ten biggest clones make up around 14%. The TCR was taken from an adult in good health. The sample in question was peripheral blood, obtained on day 0 of AZD1222 vaccination.

The CDR3 loop reads CASSSTGTSPEQYF. In DNA, the CDR3 is TGTGCCAGCAGTTCAACCGGGACATCGCCCGAGCAGTACTTC. The V and J genes are TRBV7-2 and TRBJ2-7, with TRBD1 as a possible D gene (6 bases). Germline values: CDR1 SGHTA, CDR2 FQGNSA. CDR3 length: 14 residues. V dropped 6 bases and J dropped 6 bases, with 18 bases sitting between them. The whole variable domain, filled in from reference TRBV7-2 and TRBJ2-7, reads GAGVSQSPSNKVTEKGKDVELRCDPISGHTALYWYRQSLGQGLEFLIYFQGNSAPDKSGLPSDRFSAERTGGSVSTLTIQRTQQEDSAVYLCASSSTGTSPEQYFGPGTRLTVT.